The source of this TCR beta chain is a study of cytomegalovirus exposure and HLA in healthy donors. Findings of the study overall: The study flagged some 170 TCR beta chains as cytomegalovirus-associated. Among TCR sequences, most were rare, though some public TCRs appeared in many donors.

Among the 120 subjects of the validation cohort, separate from the approximately 700-subject first cohort, were the donors. The assay was immunoSEQ multiplex PCR, and TCRdb's table has in-frame clones only and misses some. The sample comprises 120,000 to 150,000 clones, about 91% of which are singletons, and 7.9% rests with the top ten. This CDR3 is built from 16 residues. The germline V gene has CDR1 KGHSH and CDR2 LQKENI. Trimming took 5 bases from V and 0 from J, leaving 11 bases between them. With regard to this clone: Its antigen is still unknown.

The material sequenced was PBMCs. The receptor comes from a young woman in good health and CMV-seropositive. The rearrangement joins TRBV18 to TRBJ2-6, with D uncertain. The chain's CDR3 is CASSGQEFSGANVLTF. CDR3 DNA: TGTGCCAGCTCAGGGCAGGAATTCTCTGGGGCCAACGTCCTGACTTTC.